This record concerns one T cell receptor beta chain sequence. Antigen specificity is unknown. This specimen belongs to a study of cytomegalovirus exposure and HLA in healthy donors. Findings of the study overall: An analysis that was carried out later associated fewer than 20,000 TCR beta sequences with HLA alleles at 0.05 false discovery rate. Later, an analysis found that common viral pathogens appeared to be linked with several of the most significant clusters. TCR beta chain V- and J-gene trimming was linked, in a later analysis, to a missense variant in DCLRE1C. Researchers reported that a few CMV-associated chains were confirmed in vitro as CMV antigen-specific.

13 Jbeta primers and 60 Vbeta primers were used for the PCR. Using immunoSEQ multiplex PCR, the repertoire was profiled, and TCRdb retains in-frame clones only, with some absent. The table lists tens of thousands of clones, roughly 75% of them singletons. This receptor was identified in a man aged 25 to 40 in good health and CMV-seronegative. The sequenced sample was PBMCs.

The DNA for the CDR3 is TGTGCCAGCAGCGTGTCGACAGGGGGCGGAACCGGGGAGCTGTTTTTT. Its protein product is CASSVSTGGGTGELFF. The chain employs TRBV9 and TRBJ2-2; TRBD1 matches 10 bases. Germline V gives CDR1 SGDLS, CDR2 YYNGEE. V was clipped by 2 bases and J by 5 bases; unmatched bases: 6. The CDR3 consists of 16 residues. The whole variable domain, remainder taken from reference TRBV9 and TRBJ2-2, is DSGVTQTPKHLITATGQRVTLRCSPRSGDLSVYWYQQSLDQGLQFLIQYYNGEERAKGNILERFSAQQFPDLHSELNLSSLELGDSALYFCASSVSTGGGTGELFFGEGSRLTVL.